A single sample gave rise to the 14 T cell receptor beta chains below, sequenced in a study of OX40 agonist ivuxolimab in advanced cancers. Clones were read by immunoSEQ multiplex PCR, and TCRdb kept only the in-frame ones, dropping some. The data show about 50,000 clones, approximately 86% seen once. The source material was CD4+ or CD8+ T cells sorted from blood, sampled in a trial of the OX40 agonist ivuxolimab. Every receptor here comes from an adult with an advanced solid tumor such as melanoma, head and neck, liver or kidney cancer.

The genes are TRBV4-3 and TRBJ1-2, with 7 bases fitting TRBD1. The CDR3 contains 17 residues. Germline values: CDR1 LGHNA, CDR2 YSLEER. The trim removed 4 bases at V and 4 bases at J, leaving 15 bases unmatched. CDR3 region: CASSPDRPQGVAYGYTF. The CDR3 coding sequence is TGCGCCAGCAGCCCCGATCGACCGCAGGGGGTAGCCTATGGCTACACCTTC.

This rearrangement joins TRBV4-1 to TRBJ1-2; 9 bases line up with TRBD1. Germline values: CDR1 MGHRA, CDR2 YSYEKL. The trim removed 6 bases at V and 6 bases at J, leaving 14 bases unmatched. This CDR3 is 16 amino acids long. The CDR3, as DNA: TGCGCCAGCAGGGCCTCCGGGACAGGGCAAAACCATGGCTACACCTTC. It specifies CASRASGTGQNHGYTF.

CDR3: CASSRDSSHGYTF. CDR3 sequence (DNA): TGTGCCAGCAGCCGGGACAGCTCGCACGGCTACACCTTC. The J gene is TRBJ1-2, the V gene TRBV5-4, with 7 bases fitting TRBD1. Germline V gene sequence: CDR1 SGHNT, CDR2 YYREEE (reference sequence). There are 13 residues in the CDR3. V shed 4 bases, J shed 8 bases, and the junction held 8 bases outside the gene matches.

CDR3 protein: CASSRRRDNQETQYF. CDR3 nucleotides: TGTGCCAGCAGCCGGCGGAGGGACAACCAAGAGACCCAGTACTTC. The J gene is TRBJ2-5, the V gene TRBV7-9; TRBD1 or TRBD2 may be the D gene (6 bases each). Germline V gene lookup returns CDR1 SEHNR and CDR2 FQNEAQ (reference sequence). Trimming stripped 5 bases from V and 0 bases from J, with 13 bases between. The CDR3 covers 15 residues.

With regard to this clone: Other DNA sequences in the same sample also yield this CDR3. The chain joins TRBV5-1 to TRBJ2-1, with 12 positions matching TRBD2. From germline, CDR1 is SGHRS and CDR2 YFSETQ. V was pared by 4 bases and J by 5 bases, with 4 bases of the junction left unmatched. The CDR3 loop spans 15 amino acids. CDR3 sequence (DNA): TGCGCCAGCAGCAAACGACTAGCGGGGGACAATGAGCAGTTCTTC. Translation: CASSKRLAGDNEQFF. Combining the CDR3 with reference TRBV5-1 and TRBJ2-1 gives the whole variable domain KAGVTQTPRYLIKTRGQQVTLSCSPISGHRSVSWYQQTPGQGLQFLFEYFSETQRNKGNFPGRFSGRQFSNSRSEMNVSTLELGDSALYLCASSKRLAGDNEQFFGPGTRLTVL.

The chain uses TRBV9 and TRBJ2-2; 8 nucleotides agree with TRBD2. V shed 4 bases and J 0 bases; nucleotides not matched to a gene: 2. CDR3 size: 15 residues. Germline V CDR1 and CDR2: SGDLS, YYNGEE. CDR3 sequence: CASSLSGTNTGELFF. CDR3 bases: TGTGCCAGCAGCCTTAGCGGGACGAACACCGGGGAGCTGTTTTTT.

The chain combines TRBV5-1 with TRBJ2-7, with D tentatively TRBD2 (6 bases). There are 15 residues in the CDR3. Germline V gene lookup returns CDR1 SGHRS and CDR2 YFSETQ. V gave up 4 bases and J gave up 2 bases, with 16 bases separating them. CDR3 loop: CASSPSIAAAYEQYF. The CDR3 region has the DNA TGCGCCAGCAGCCCCAGTATAGCGGCGGCCTACGAGCAGTACTTC.

This clone was detected a few times. The J gene is TRBJ2-5, the V gene TRBV7-9, with 7 bases lining up with TRBD1. This CDR3 comprises 16 residues. With V trimmed by 5 bases and J by 5 bases, 14 bases remained unmatched. The germline gives CDR1 SEHNR, CDR2 FQNEAQ (reference sequence). For the CDR3, the DNA is TGTGCCAGCAGCCAGAGGGAAAGGGGGCCTCGGGAGACCCAGTACTTC. Protein product: CASSQRERGPRETQYF.

This chain connects TRBV9 to TRBJ1-2, with D unclear. Per the germline V gene, CDR1 is SGDLS and CDR2 is YYNGEE. The CDR3 length is 13 residues. The V end lost 6 bases, the J end lost 2 bases, and 11 bases lay between the germline ends. The DNA of the CDR3 is TGTGCCAGCACCCCGGGATCAAACTATGGCTACACCTTC. Residues: CASTPGSNYGYTF.

A single count supports this clone. This rearrangement joins TRBV7-9 to TRBJ2-5, with a possible D match to TRBD1 (5 bases). With 5 bases removed from V and 1 base from J, the gap between germline ends came to 14 bases. This CDR3 comprises 15 residues. Germline V gene data show CDR1 as SEHNR and CDR2 as FQNEAQ (reference sequence). Written as DNA, the CDR3 is TGTGCCAGCAGCCACCCACAGGATATCCAAGAGACCCAGTACTTC. Its protein product is CASSHPQDIQETQYF.

CDR3 loop: CASSIGPRNEQFF. In DNA, the CDR3 is TGTGCCAGTAGTATTGGCCCCCGCAATGAGCAGTTCTTC. The chain links TRBV19 to TRBJ2-1, with D unresolved. CDR3 length equals 13 residues. V was shortened by 3 bases and J by 6 bases, with 9 bases between the two germline ends. The V gene's germline CDR1 is LNHDA and CDR2 SQIVND (reference sequence). Looking up the rest from reference TRBV19 and TRBJ2-1 gives the full variable domain: DGGITQSPKYLFRKEGQNVTLSCEQNLNHDAMYWYRQDPGQGLRLIYYSQIVNDFQKGDIAEGYSVSREKKESFPLTVTSAQKNPTAFYLCASSIGPRNEQFFGPGTRLTVL.

A note on this clone: Germline and junction disagree at one end, which may indicate a read error. The chain links TRBV9 to TRBJ2-4; no clear D. Per the germline V gene, CDR1 is SGDLS and CDR2 is YYNGEE. This CDR3 contains 8 residues. The CDR3 loop is CASSPGHF. In nucleotides, the CDR3 is TGTGCCAGCAGCCCCGGACACTTC.

The CDR3 region has the DNA TGTGCCAGCAGCTTAGAGGGGGTAGCTTTCTTT. It encodes CASSLEGVAFF. The rearrangement links TRBV7-9 to TRBJ1-1, with a weak D call TRBD1 (6 bases). Per the germline V gene, CDR1 is SEHNR and CDR2 is FQNEAQ (reference sequence). V dropped 1 base and J dropped 10 bases, with 7 bases sitting between them. This CDR3 comprises 11 residues.

The chain carries TRBV6-5 and TRBJ2-7; TRBD2 agrees at 7 bases. The CDR3 length is 14 residues. From germline, CDR1 is MNHEY and CDR2 SVGAGI. Losses at the gene ends were 6 bases for V and 2 bases for J; bases not matched to a gene: 7. The CDR3 DNA follows: TGTGCCAGCAGCGCCGGGACTACAACCTACGAGCAGTACTTC. Its translation: CASSAGTTTYEQYF.